This record concerns one T cell receptor (beta chain) sequence. As yet, its antigen is unknown. The record originates from a study of neoadjuvant anti-PD-1 for oral cavity cancer. The wider study: Non-progressing patients received a fourth nivolumab dose near day 43, then surgery on days 50-56.

Time point: after neoadjuvant nivolumab, at surgical resection. Some clones are missing from TCRdb's copy, which holds only in-frame ones; the method was immunoSEQ multiplex PCR. In the table there are just under 70,000 clones, approximately 81% of which are singletons. Points from the study as a whole: TCR analyses covered only a few patients per response group. Post-nivolumab, blood T cell clonality was significantly elevated in non-responders.

Germline lookup yields CDR1 SGHRS and CDR2 YFSETQ. V was shortened by 2 bases and J by 8 bases, with 16 bases between the two germline ends. The CDR3 has 14 residues. The specimen comprised PBMCs, sampled after nivolumab (anti-PD-1) treatment. This clonotype originated in a person between 40 and 85 years old with oral cavity squamous cell carcinoma. The V call is TRBV5-1, the J call TRBJ1-2, with D uncertain. CDR3 loop: CASSLSDPLTGYTF. Written as DNA, the CDR3 is TGCGCCAGCAGCTTAAGTGATCCTCTAACCGGCTACACCTTC.